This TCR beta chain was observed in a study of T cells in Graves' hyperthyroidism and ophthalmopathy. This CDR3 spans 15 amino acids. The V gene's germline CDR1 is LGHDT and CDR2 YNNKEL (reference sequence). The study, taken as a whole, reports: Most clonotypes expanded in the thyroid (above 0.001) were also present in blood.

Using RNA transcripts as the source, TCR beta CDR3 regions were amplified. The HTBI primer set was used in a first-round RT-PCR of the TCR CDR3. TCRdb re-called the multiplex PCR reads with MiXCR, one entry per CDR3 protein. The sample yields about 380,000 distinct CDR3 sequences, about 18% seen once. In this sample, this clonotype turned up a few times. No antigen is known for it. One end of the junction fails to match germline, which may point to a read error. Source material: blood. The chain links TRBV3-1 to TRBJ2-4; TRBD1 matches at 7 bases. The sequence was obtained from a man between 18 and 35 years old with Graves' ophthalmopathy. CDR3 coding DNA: TGCGCCAGCAGCCCCACAGGGGTAGCCAAAAACATTCAGTACTTC. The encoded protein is CASSPTGVAKNIQYF. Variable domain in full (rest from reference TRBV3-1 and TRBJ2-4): DTAVSQTPKYLVTQMGNDKSIKCEQNLGHDTMYWYKQDSKKFLKIMFSYNNKELIINETVPNRFSPKSPDKAHLNLHINSLELGDSAVYFCASSPTGVAKNIQYFGAGTRLSVL.